This is a list of T cell receptor beta chains from one sample in a study of response to subunit inactivated influenza vaccine. MiXCR, run by TCRdb on the RT-PCR reads, gives a single entry per CDR3 protein. The sample shows about 190,000 distinct CDR3 sequences, around 14% of them seen only once. The sequences come from CD8+ T cells sorted from PBMCs, collected roughly 5 days after vaccination. Source of these receptors: a man between 45 and 60 years old who received an inactivated influenza vaccine. Both conserved end residues are part of each CDR3. A D gene is named only where the DNA matches it firmly. Where a row states a size, it is once, few, many or the class of an expanded clone; other rows omit it.

few	17	.	TRBV4-3	TRBJ2-7	TGCGCCAGCAGCCAAGACTTACTCTCTGGGTCCTCCTACGAGCAGTACTTC	CASSQDLLSGSSYEQYF
.	12	TRBD1	TRBV7-9	TRBJ2-7	TGTGCCAGCAGCCCCCGGTTGGACAGGGCCTACTTC	CASSPRLDRAYF
.	14	.	TRBV3-1	TRBJ2-7	TGTGCCAGCAGCCTAACAGGGAGTGGTTACGAGCAGTACTTC	CASSLTGSGYEQYF
few	15	.	TRBV7-8	TRBJ2-5	TGTGCCAGCAGCTTAGCTGCGGTAGCGGAAGAGACCCAGTACTTC	CASSLAAVAEETQYF
.	17	TRBD2	TRBV13	TRBJ2-7	TGTGCCAGCAGCTCGGGACTAGCGGGAGTAGATGCGTTCGAGCAGTACTTC	CASSSGLAGVDAFEQYF
few	14	TRBD1	TRBV5-1	TRBJ1-1	TGCGCCAGCAGCTGGGGGACAGAAAACACTGAAGCTTTCTTT	CASSWGTENTEAFF
many	14	TRBD1	TRBV19	TRBJ1-1	TGTGCCAGTAGTGTGGACAGGGGGAACACTGAAGCTTTCTTT	CASSVDRGNTEAFF
few	13	.	TRBV7-9	TRBJ2-1	TGTGCCAGCTGCCCCCCAAGGTCGAGTGAGCAGTTCTTC	CASCPPRSSEQFF
once	12	.	TRBV2	TRBJ2-7	TGTGCCAGCACCAGGTTTGCCTACGAGCAGTACTTC	CASTRFAYEQYF
few	16	TRBD1	TRBV5-4	TRBJ2-1	TGTGCCAGCAGCTTGGGGACAGGTTTCACTTACAATGAGCAGTTCTTC	CASSLGTGFTYNEQFF
few	15	TRBD1	TRBV27	TRBJ2-2	TGTGCCAGCAGTTCCCTGCACAGGGGGGCCGGGGAGCTGTTTTTT	CASSSLHRGAGELFF
many	13	.	TRBV20-1	TRBJ2-1	TGCAGTGCTATACCGACTAGGAAGAATGAGCAGTTCTTC	CSAIPTRKNEQFF
many	18	TRBD2	TRBV4-1	TRBJ2-1	TGCGCCAGCAGCCCACCACACCTTGGCGGGGGGGTCCCTAATGAGCAGTTCTTC	CASSPPHLGGGVPNEQFF
.	14	.	TRBV12-3/TRBV12-4	TRBJ1-5	TGTGCCAGCACCAACCTCAGGTTCAATCAGCCCCAGCATTTT	CASTNLRFNQPQHF